The 19 T cell receptor beta chains presented below share a single source sample, sequenced in a study of T cell changes during pregnancy in multiple sclerosis. TCRdb's table, derived via immunoSEQ multiplex PCR, lists solely in-frame clones and lacks some. The data contain about 77,000 clones, about 93% of them seen just once; the ten biggest clones take up 2.5% to 3%. The sequencing here drew on peripheral blood, taken after pregnancy. Receptors were obtained from a female donor in good health, enrolled as a control in a pregnancy study.

The chain has TRBV21-1 and TRBJ1-2; the D call in the table, TRBD1, was not verified against the DNA. TRBV21-1 is given as a pseudogene. CDR3 size: 15 residues. The CDR3 protein is CASSGQGRMQYGYTF. The CDR3 bases are TGTGCCAGCAGCGGCCAGGGGCGTATGCAATATGGCTACACCTTC.

This chain joins TRBV6-5 and TRBJ2-1; 8 bases are shared with TRBD2. CDR3 size: 15 residues. The germline V gene encodes CDR1 MNHEY and CDR2 SVGAGI. V gave up 6 bases and J gave up 3 bases; unmatched junction bases: 7. The CDR3 region is CASSNGGEGYNEQFF. The CDR3 bases are TGTGCCAGCAGCAACGGGGGGGAGGGCTACAATGAGCAGTTCTTC.

The rearrangement uses TRBV19 and TRBJ1-2; D is ambiguous. This CDR3 has 15 residues. Trimming left V 3 bases short and J 2 bases short, with 13 bases between. Looked up from germline, CDR1 is LNHDA and CDR2 is SQIVND (reference sequence). This CDR3 reads CASSIGRFKNYGYTF. For the CDR3, the DNA is TGTGCCAGTAGTATTGGTCGGTTTAAGAACTATGGCTACACCTTC.

The chain couples TRBV28 to TRBJ1-1; a weak D match, TRBD1 (5 bases). The CDR3 sequence is 13 residues long. CDR1 MDHEN and CDR2 SYDVKM come from the germline V gene. The ends were cut back, 8 bases at V and 2 bases at J, with 12 bases in the middle. CDR3 nucleotide sequence: TGTGCCAGCCGCGGGAGGGGTAACACTGAAGCTTTCTTT. This encodes CASRGRGNTEAFF.

J is TRBJ1-5 and V is TRBV9; no clear D gene. CDR1 is SGDLS, CDR2 YYNGEE, per germline. V dropped 0 bases and J dropped 0 bases, with 4 bases sitting between them. The CDR3 loop spans 14 amino acids. This CDR3 reads CASSVGGSNQPQHF. CDR3 in DNA: TGTGCCAGCAGCGTAGGAGGTAGCAATCAGCCCCAGCATTTT. The whole variable domain, remainder taken from reference TRBV9 and TRBJ1-5, is DSGVTQTPKHLITATGQRVTLRCSPRSGDLSVYWYQQSLDQGLQFLIQYYNGEERAKGNILERFSAQQFPDLHSELNLSSLELGDSALYFCASSVGGSNQPQHFGDGTRLSIL.

The rearrangement uses TRBV6-1 and TRBJ2-7; tentative D call: TRBD2 (5 bases). The germline CDR1 and CDR2 sequences are MNHNS and SASEGT. The CDR3 contains 12 residues. V gave up 2 bases and J gave up 12 bases, with 14 bases separating them. The CDR3 spells CASSETQTRVYF. The CDR3 coding sequence is TGTGCCAGCAGTGAAACTCAAACGAGGGTGTACTTC.

The V call is TRBV7-9, the J call TRBJ2-1; D perhaps matches TRBD2 (6 bases). V was clipped by 5 bases and J by 2 bases, with 16 bases between them. From germline, CDR1 is SEHNR and CDR2 FQNEAQ (reference sequence). The CDR3 length is 16 residues. The CDR3 loop is CASSQIRTTTYNEQFF. CDR3 bases: TGTGCCAGCAGCCAGATAAGGACTACAACCTACAATGAGCAGTTCTTC.

The chain is built from TRBV6-5 and TRBJ1-4; D is ambiguous. Germline V gene lookup returns CDR1 MNHEY and CDR2 SVGAGI. This CDR3 is built from 12 residues. V gave up 1 base and J gave up 12 bases, with 9 bases separating them. In DNA, the CDR3 is TGTGCCAGCAGTTACTGGGGAGGACAACTGTTTTTT. Protein sequence: CASSYWGGQLFF.

The chain carries TRBV6-6 and TRBJ1-5; tentatively, D is TRBD1 (5 bases). The germline V and J ends were trimmed by 2 bases and 3 bases, with 14 bases remaining between them. The V gene's germline CDR1 is MNHNY and CDR2 SVGAGI (reference sequence). CDR3 length equals 16 residues. The CDR3, as DNA: TGTGCCAGCAGTTACCCGGACACACGAAACAATCAGCCCCAGCATTTT. This encodes CASSYPDTRNNQPQHF.

The J gene is TRBJ2-7, the V gene TRBV19, with D perhaps matching TRBD1 (6 bases). The CDR3 is made up of 13 amino acids. The germline V and J ends were trimmed by 6 bases and 7 bases, with 16 bases remaining between them. Germline-derived CDR1 and CDR2 are LNHDA and SQIVND (reference sequence). CDR3 protein: CASSPRLGGEQYF. The CDR3 DNA reads TGTGCCAGTAGCCCTCGTTTAGGGGGAGAGCAGTACTTC.

In its sample, this clone was seen once. V usage is TRBV25-1 and J usage is TRBJ2-1; 7 nucleotides match TRBD1. V trimming: 6 bases; J trimming: 8 bases; junction bases outside the gene matches: 7. Looked up from germline, CDR1 is MGHDK and CDR2 is SYGVNS. There are 13 residues in the CDR3. The CDR3 nucleotides read TGTGCCAGCAGAGCGCAAGGGGGCGATGAGCAGTTCTTC. Encoded protein: CASRAQGGDEQFF.

V and J are TRBV29-1 and TRBJ2-3, with a tentative D call TRBD1 (6 bases). The CDR3 length is 15 residues. Germline V gene lookup returns CDR1 SQVTM and CDR2 ANQGSEA. Trimming took 3 bases from V and 5 from J, leaving 18 bases between them. The CDR3 DNA is TGCAGCGTTGATTGGGGTCACAGGGCTAGAGATACGCAGTATTTT. Translated, it gives CSVDWGHRARDTQYF.

A single count supports this clone. The CDR3 spells CAIRLPGQGVAQPQHF. CDR3 in DNA: TGTGCCATCAGGCTTCCGGGACAGGGCGTTGCTCAGCCCCAGCATTTT. The chain employs TRBV10-3 and TRBJ1-5; 9 nucleotides align to TRBD1. CDR1 and CDR2 from the germline V gene are ENHRY and SYGVKD. With V trimmed by 6 bases and J by 6 bases, 12 bases remained unmatched. The length of the CDR3 is 16 residues.

The rearrangement uses TRBV13 and TRBJ1-6, with D possibly TRBD1 on 5 matching bases. This CDR3 spans 17 amino acids. Germline loops: CDR1 PRHDT, CDR2 FYEKMQ (reference sequence). V was trimmed by 0 bases and J by 0 bases, leaving 9 bases between them. CDR3 protein: CASSLGGGSSYNSPLHF. DNA for the CDR3: TGTGCCAGCAGCTTAGGCGGGGGTAGCTCCTATAATTCACCCCTCCACTTT.

This chain joins TRBV28 and TRBJ2-5; unclear D gene. Trimming took off 4 bases at V and 4 bases at J, with 16 bases between the two ends. Per germline, CDR1 MDHEN and CDR2 SYDVKM. The CDR3 covers 15 residues. Here the CDR3 reads CASSSAITTGETQYF. CDR3 DNA: TGTGCCAGCAGTTCAGCCATCACCACGGGAGAGACCCAGTACTTC.

The chain has TRBV5-4 and TRBJ2-2; 10 bases fit TRBD2. The CDR3 runs to 16 residues. J gave up 4 bases and V 1 base, and 4 bases lay outside the gene matches. CDR1 and CDR2 (germline): SGHNT, YYREEE (reference sequence). The CDR3 nucleotides are TGTGCCAGCAGCTTGTCCAGCGGGAGGGTCACCGGGGAGCTGTTTTTT. It is translated as CASSLSSGRVTGELFF.

The chain joins TRBV4-3 to TRBJ2-5; 8 nucleotides agree with TRBD2. The CDR3 has 15 residues. Trimming took 1 base from V and 3 from J; bases not matched to a gene: 4. Germline V gives CDR1 LGHNA, CDR2 YSLEER. The CDR3 bases are TGCGCCAGCAGCCAAGTAGCGGGACGAAAAGAGACCCAGTACTTC. This sequence encodes CASSQVAGRKETQYF.

By frequency in the sample, this clone is medium-sized (0.01 to 0.1%). Other DNA variants within this sample encode the same CDR3. The chain employs TRBV29-1 and TRBJ1-1; no firm D call. CDR1 SQVTM and CDR2 ANQGSEA come from the germline V gene. Trimming removed 0 bases at V and 1 base at J, with 9 bases between. The CDR3 spans 14 residues. The CDR3 region has the DNA TGCAGCGTTGAAGATCGGAGAGGGAACACTGAAGCTTTCTTT. Protein: CSVEDRRGNTEAFF.

The chain has TRBV9 and TRBJ2-1; TRBD2 matches 7 bases. In germline, CDR1 is SGDLS, CDR2 YYNGEE. The CDR3 is made up of 14 amino acids. V dropped 4 bases and J dropped 2; count of bases not matched to a gene: 3. The CDR3 sequence: CASSTSGTYNEQFF. CDR3 in DNA: TGTGCCAGCAGCACCAGCGGGACCTACAATGAGCAGTTCTTC.